The rows below give T cell receptor beta chains drawn from one sample of a study of OX40 agonist ivuxolimab in advanced cancers. Sequencing was performed with immunoSEQ multiplex PCR; in TCRdb, only in-frame clones are kept and a portion is missing. The repertoire holds about 25,000 clones, with roughly 80% as singletons. Source: CD4+ or CD8+ T cells sorted from blood, taken in a trial of the OX40 agonist ivuxolimab. All receptors derive from an adult with an advanced solid tumor such as melanoma, head and neck, liver or kidney cancer. Both conserved end residues are part of each CDR3. The D gene is left open where the match is weak. Clone size is given for some rows only: seen once, a few or many times, or a class if the clone is expanded.

CDR3 DNA | CDR3 protein | clone size | D gene | J gene | V gene
TGTGCCTGGAGTCCGGTGGGGCATTTCGGTGAGCAGTTCTTC | CAWSPVGHFGEQFF | - | - | TRBJ2-1 | TRBV30
TGCGCCAGCAGCTTGAAAGGGGGGTTGAACACTGAAGCTTTCTTT | CASSLKGGLNTEAFF | - | - | TRBJ1-1 | TRBV5-1
TGTGCCAGCAGTGAAGGTCGGACTAGCACAGATACGCAGTATTTT | CASSEGRTSTDTQYF | few | - | TRBJ2-3 | TRBV2
TGCGCCAGCAGCCCTTCAGGGACACCTTCCTACAATGAGCAGTTCTTC | CASSPSGTPSYNEQFF | - | - | TRBJ2-1 | TRBV5-1
TGTGCCAGCAAGGAATGGGACACCCTTGGGAATGAGCAGTTCTTC | CASKEWDTLGNEQFF | - | - | TRBJ2-1 | TRBV28
TGTGCCAGCACCCCGGGACTCTCTTCAGGGGAAAAACTGTTTTTT | CASTPGLSSGEKLFF | few | - | TRBJ1-4 | TRBV6-1
TGTGCCAGCAGTTCAATTAGACTGGTAAGGGCCTACGAGCAGTACTTC | CASSSIRLVRAYEQYF | - | - | TRBJ2-7 | TRBV28
TGTGCCTGGAGTGTACTAGCTGGGAACACTGAAGCTTTCTTT | CAWSVLAGNTEAFF | - | - | TRBJ1-1 | TRBV30
TGTGCCAGCAGCCCGGGACAGGGGGCCTACGAGCAGTACTTC | CASSPGQGAYEQYF | - | TRBD1 | TRBJ2-7 | TRBV5-6
TGTGCCAGCAGAGCCGGCCACGACTACAATGAGCAGTTCTTC | CASRAGHDYNEQFF | - | - | TRBJ2-1 | TRBV7-6
TGTGCCAGCAGTTTAAAGAACCGGAGACTAGCTGAAGAGCAGTTCTTC | CASSLKNRRLAEEQFF | - | TRBD2 | TRBJ2-1 | TRBV28
TGTGCCAGCAGCTCAGATCAGGGGTTCGCTGATACGCAGTATTTT | CASSSDQGFADTQYF | - | - | TRBJ2-3 | TRBV7-9
TGTGCCAGCAGCTCTCCCGGGGGATACGAGCAGTACTTC | CASSSPGGYEQYF | once | - | TRBJ2-7 | TRBV7-9
TGTGCCAGCAGCAAGGGGAACAAGGATGAGCAGTTCTTC | CASSKGNKDEQFF | - | - | TRBJ2-1 | TRBV7-9
TGTGCCAGCAGCCAATCGGGGACAGACCGCGAGCAGTACTTC | CASSQSGTDREQYF | - | TRBD1 | TRBJ2-7 | TRBV11-2
TGTGCCACGGGTTGGACGGCCGGGGGCAATGAGCAGTTCTTC | CATGWTAGGNEQFF | - | - | TRBJ2-1 | TRBV15
TGTGCCACCACAAGATCGGACACGAACACCGGGGAGCTGTTTTTT | CATTRSDTNTGELFF | - | - | TRBJ2-2 | TRBV6-4
TGCGCCACCCCTAAGACCGACAGGGACACAACCTACGAGCAGTACTTC | CATPKTDRDTTYEQYF | - | TRBD1 | TRBJ2-7 | TRBV4-1
TGTGCCAGCGACTTCGGGGACAGGGGGATTGCCGGCGAGCAGTACTTC | CASDFGDRGIAGEQYF | - | TRBD1 | TRBJ2-7 | TRBV5-6
TGTGCCAGCAGCTTAGTTAGTTCCGGAGTTGAAGCTTTCTTT | CASSLVSSGVEAFF | once | - | TRBJ1-1 | TRBV11-2
TGTGCCAGCGGAACCCTGCATGAGCAGTTCTTC | CASGTLHEQFF | - | - | TRBJ2-1 | TRBV9
TGCGCCAGCAGCGCGCTAGCGGGAGTAAGGAATGAGCAGTTCTTC | CASSALAGVRNEQFF | - | TRBD2 | TRBJ2-1 | TRBV5-1
TGTGCCAGCAGTTACCTGGTTTCCTACAATGAGCAGTTCTTC | CASSYLVSYNEQFF | - | - | TRBJ2-1 | TRBV6-5
TGTGCCAGCAGCTTAGCGCCGGGAGGGGGAATCTACGAGCAGTACTTC | CASSLAPGGGIYEQYF | - | TRBD2 | TRBJ2-7 | TRBV13
TGTGCCAGCAGTGAGTCGGAGCGGGGGGAGCAGTTCTTC | CASSESERGEQFF | - | TRBD2 | TRBJ2-1 | TRBV2
TGTGCCAGCAGCTTAGCGGGGGGGAAAGCTTTCTTT | CASSLAGGKAFF | - | - | TRBJ1-1 | TRBV7-8
TGCGCCAGCAGCTTGACGAGGGGCCACGAGCAGTACTTC | CASSLTRGHEQYF | few | - | TRBJ2-7 | TRBV5-1
TGTGCCAGCAGCTTAGGGGGGCCGGGAGAACTCGAGCAGTACTTC | CASSLGGPGELEQYF | - | - | TRBJ2-7 | TRBV5-4
TGTGCCAGCAGCGCCTCTAGGATACAAGAGACCCAGTACTTC | CASSASRIQETQYF | - | - | TRBJ2-5 | TRBV9
TGTGCCAACCAAATCGAGGGGAACACTGAAGCTTTCTTT | CANQIEGNTEAFF | - | - | TRBJ1-1 | TRBV5-4
TGTGCCAGCAGCGTAAATAGCGGGAACGAGCAGTACTTC | CASSVNSGNEQYF | - | TRBD2 | TRBJ2-7 | TRBV9
TGTGCCAGCAGCGTGGACGGATGGGACGAGCAGTACTTC | CASSVDGWDEQYF | - | - | TRBJ2-7 | TRBV9
TGTGCCAGCAGTGAAATACGACAGACACAAGAGACCCAGTACTTC | CASSEIRQTQETQYF | once | - | TRBJ2-5 | TRBV6-1
TGTGCCAGCGGGGGGAAGGAATTCTACGAGCAGTACTTC | CASGGKEFYEQYF | - | - | TRBJ2-7 | TRBV6-6
TGTGCCAGCAGTTACTCGGGGACTAGCGGAGCCTGGGAGCAGTACTTC | CASSYSGTSGAWEQYF | - | TRBD2 | TRBJ2-7 | TRBV6-5
TGTGCCTGGAGCAGGCTAGCGGGGGGGCCTAGGGAGCTGTTTTTT | CAWSRLAGGPRELFF | once | TRBD2 | TRBJ2-2 | TRBV30
TGTGCCAGCAGCCCTCGCTCGGGGGCAGGGGATCAGCCCCAGCATTTT | CASSPRSGAGDQPQHF | - | - | TRBJ1-5 | TRBV7-6
TGTGCCAGCAGCTTATGGCCCGGTTACGAGCAGTACTTC | CASSLWPGYEQYF | - | - | TRBJ2-7 | TRBV7-2
TGTGCCAGCAGCTTAGCTATGGGACAGGGGGGCGGTCAGCCCCAGCATTTT | CASSLAMGQGGGQPQHF | - | TRBD1 | TRBJ1-5 | TRBV7-9
TGTGCCAAGGTCCGTGGGGTCGAGCAGTACTTC | CAKVRGVEQYF | - | - | TRBJ2-7 | TRBV6-4
TGCGCCAGCAGTGGTACAGGGTTCTACGAGCAGTACTTC | CASSGTGFYEQYF | - | - | TRBJ2-7 | TRBV5-1
TGTGCTAGTGGGCTGGCAGAGGATACGCAGTATTTT | CASGLAEDTQYF | - | - | TRBJ2-3 | TRBV12-5
TGTGCCAGCAGCGACCGGGACAGCTCCTACGAGCAGTACTTC | CASSDRDSSYEQYF | - | TRBD1 | TRBJ2-7 | TRBV9
TGCGCCAGCAGCCAAGATGCGAGAGATTACTACAATGAGCAGTTCTTC | CASSQDARDYYNEQFF | once | - | TRBJ2-1 | TRBV4-1
TGTGCCAGCTCACCACCGGAGCTAGCGGCAGACTACAATGAGCAGTTCTTC | CASSPPELAADYNEQFF | - | TRBD2 | TRBJ2-1 | TRBV18
TGTGCCATCAGTGAGTCATCTAATGTGGGGCAGCCCCAGCATTTT | CAISESSNVGQPQHF | - | - | TRBJ1-5 | TRBV10-3
TGCGCCAGCAGCCCCTGGGGCGGGTCCACCTCCTACGAGCAGTACTTC | CASSPWGGSTSYEQYF | once | - | TRBJ2-7 | TRBV5-1
TGTGCCAGCAGTCCCAGGACAGGGAGTAATCAGCCCCAGCATTTT | CASSPRTGSNQPQHF | - | TRBD1 | TRBJ1-5 | TRBV6-5